This T cell receptor beta chain was identified during a study of neurological immune-mediated disorders. Study findings and constraints: HTLV-1-associated myelopathy ranked highest for TCR clonal expansion and multiple sclerosis lowest, beneath healthy controls.

The authors produced cDNA by 5'RACE using 10-nucleotide random UMIs. TCRdb re-derived calls from the 5' RACE reads in MiXCR, one entry per CDR3 protein. The table has tens of thousands of distinct CDR3 sequences, about an eighth seen once. This clonotype was seen at least ten times. Its target is unknown. Regarding time point: longitudinal time-point 1 (baseline). 2 million unsorted PBMCs were stored in RNAlater at -80 °C before RNA extraction. The CDR3 loop spans 16 amino acids. Germline-derived CDR1 and CDR2 are LNHNV and YYDKDF (reference sequence). The TCR comes from a female donor with HTLV-1-associated myelopathy (HAM/TSP). The chain combines TRBV15 with TRBJ2-6, with D hard to call. The sample consisted of PBMCs. In DNA form, the CDR3 reads TGTGCTACCGGGCTAGGGTTTGAGTCTGGGGCCAACGTCCTGACTTTC. This translates into CATGLGFESGANVLTF.